The 11 T cell receptor beta chains given below trace back to one sample, sequenced in a study of T cells in Graves' hyperthyroidism and ophthalmopathy. Using RNA transcripts as the source, TCR beta CDR3 regions were amplified. In the first-round RT-PCR of the TCR CDR3, the HTBI primer set was used. TCRdb reprocessed the multiplex PCR reads via MiXCR and lists one record per CDR3 protein. Among around 720,000 distinct CDR3 sequences listed, about 35% were seen once. Sequencing was performed on blood. The receptor set was obtained from a woman aged 35 to 49 with Graves' hyperthyroidism.

The gene calls are TRBV5-1 and TRBJ2-2; no definite D call. CDR1 SGHRS and CDR2 YFSETQ come from the germline V gene. The CDR3 contains 13 residues. V shed 3 bases and J shed 5 bases, with 8 bases lying between them. The CDR3 bases are TGCGCCAGCAGCTCTTTTGGAACCGGGGAGCTGTTTTTT. Encoded protein: CASSSFGTGELFF.

This clonotype turned up a few times. The chain links TRBV5-5 to TRBJ2-7, with a tentative D call TRBD2 (6 bases). The germline V gene encodes CDR1 SGHKS and CDR2 YYEKEE (reference sequence). The CDR3 contains 15 residues. V was clipped by 4 bases and J by 7 bases, with 21 bases between them. The CDR3 protein is CASSAYQGGSDEQYF. The CDR3 nucleotides are TGTGCCAGCAGCGCCTATCAGGGAGGTTCGGATGAGCAGTACTTC.

The chain joins TRBV7-8 to TRBJ1-5, with TRBD1 identical over 7 bases. CDR3 length: 14 amino acids. Germline V gene sequence: CDR1 SGHVS, CDR2 FQNEAQ. The J segment lost 5 bases and the V segment lost 6 bases, leaving 7 bases of the junction unmatched. The CDR3 sequence: CASSVGQLDQPQHF. The CDR3 DNA is TGTGCCAGCAGTGTGGGACAGCTGGATCAGCCCCAGCATTTT.

The rearrangement uses TRBV20-1 and TRBJ1-1; D remains unclear. There are 12 residues in the CDR3. CDR1 is DFQATT and CDR2 is SNEGSKA in the germline V gene (reference sequence). V gave up 5 bases and J gave up 1 base, with 8 bases separating them. The CDR3 nucleotides read TGCAGTGCTTTCTATCCGAACACTGAAGCTTTCTTT. This translates into CSAFYPNTEAFF.

The V call is TRBV25-1, the J call TRBJ2-3; either TRBD1 or TRBD2 may fit D (5 bases each). CDR3 length: 14 residues. The germline V and J ends were trimmed by 9 bases and 2 bases, with 15 bases remaining between them. Germline lookup yields CDR1 MGHDK and CDR2 SYGVNS. CDR3 DNA: TGTGCCAGTAGACCATCCGGGACCACAGATACGCAGTATTTT. It yields the protein CASRPSGTTDTQYF.

A few counts support this clonotype. V gene TRBV5-6 combines with J gene TRBJ2-5, with TRBD1 matching over 9 bases. V lost 4 bases and J lost 5; bases outside the gene matches: 15. Germline assignment: CDR1 SGHDT and CDR2 YYEEEE. The CDR3 totals 17 residues. CDR3 nucleotide sequence: TGTGCCAGCAGCCTCCGATCGTGGGACAGGGTCTGGGAGACCCAGTACTTC. Its protein is CASSLRSWDRVWETQYF.

The chain uses TRBV7-8 and TRBJ2-5; D might be TRBD1 (6 bases). This CDR3 has 15 amino acids. Trimming shortened V by 2 bases and J by 5 bases, and 15 bases separated the two germline ends. Germline CDR1 and CDR2: SGHVS and FQNEAQ. CDR3 residues: CASSLLGAPGETQYF. As DNA, the CDR3 is TGTGCCAGCAGCTTACTGGGGGCCCCAGGGGAGACCCAGTACTTC. Looking up the rest from reference TRBV7-8 and TRBJ2-5 gives the full variable domain: GAGVSQSPRYKVAKRGQDVALRCDPISGHVSLFWYQQALGQGPEFLTYFQNEAQLDKSGLPSDRFFAERPEGSVSTLKIQRTQQEDSAVYLCASSLLGAPGETQYFGPGTRLLVL.

This clonotype has a handful of counts. The J gene is TRBJ1-5, the V gene TRBV16; D not resolved. The CDR3 extends over 12 amino acids. Germline V gene sequence: CDR1 KGHSY, CDR2 FQNENV. Trimming took off 1 base at V and 7 bases at J, with 5 bases between the two ends. The CDR3 coding sequence is TGTGCCAGCAGCCAATTGGACCAGCCCCAGCATTTT. Amino acid sequence: CASSQLDQPQHF.

V and J are TRBV11-1 and TRBJ1-6; no clear D. The germline V and J ends were trimmed by 5 bases and 13 bases, with 12 bases remaining between them. This CDR3 is 12 amino acids long. Germline values: CDR1 SGHAT, CDR2 FQDESV (reference sequence). The CDR3 DNA follows: TGTGCCAGCAGCCCCGAGTTGGGGCCCCTCCACTTT. The encoded protein is CASSPELGPLHF.

In its sample, this clonotype was seen a few times. The rearrangement links TRBV10-2 to TRBJ2-1, with D tentatively TRBD1 (6 bases). The CDR3 totals 14 residues. The germline CDR1 and CDR2 sequences are WSHSY and SAAADI. The V gene lost 6 bases and the J gene lost 5 bases, with 14 bases spanning the gap. For the CDR3, the DNA is TGCGCCAGCAGAAGGGTGACAGGAGACAATGAGCAGTTCTTC. Residues: CASRRVTGDNEQFF.

This clonotype has only a few counts. The chain joins TRBV5-1 to TRBJ2-7; tentatively, D is TRBD2 (6 bases). The germline gives CDR1 SGHRS, CDR2 YFSETQ. CDR3 length equals 14 residues. Between the trimmed V and J ends, which lost 4 bases and 3 bases, there was a span of 14 bases. The CDR3 protein is CASSLRDSHYEQYF. The DNA of the CDR3 is TGCGCCAGCAGCCTCCGGGACTCGCACTACGAGCAGTACTTC.